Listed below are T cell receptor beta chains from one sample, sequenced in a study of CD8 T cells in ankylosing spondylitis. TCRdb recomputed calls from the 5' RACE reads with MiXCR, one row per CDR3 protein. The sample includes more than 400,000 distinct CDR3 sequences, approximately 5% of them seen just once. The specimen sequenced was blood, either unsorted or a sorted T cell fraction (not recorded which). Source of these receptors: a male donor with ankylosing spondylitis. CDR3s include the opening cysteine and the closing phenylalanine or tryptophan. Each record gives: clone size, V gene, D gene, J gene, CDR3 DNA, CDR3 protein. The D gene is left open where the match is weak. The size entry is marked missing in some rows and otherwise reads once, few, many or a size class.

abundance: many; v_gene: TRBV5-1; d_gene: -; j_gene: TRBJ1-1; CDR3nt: TGCGCCAGCAGCCAAGGGTTCTCTGAAGCTTTCTTT; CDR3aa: CASSQGFSEAFF
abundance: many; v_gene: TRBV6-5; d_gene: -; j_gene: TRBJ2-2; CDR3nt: TGTGCCAGCAGTTACCGACAGCCCGGGGAGCTGTTTTTT; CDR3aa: CASSYRQPGELFF
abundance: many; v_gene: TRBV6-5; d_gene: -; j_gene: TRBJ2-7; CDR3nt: TGTGCCAGCAGTTACTATGCTGACAGCTCCTACGAGCAGTACTTC; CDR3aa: CASSYYADSSYEQYF
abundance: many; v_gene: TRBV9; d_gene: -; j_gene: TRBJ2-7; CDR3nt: TGTGCCAGCAGCCGGATGGGGAGTTTCTACGAGCAGTACTTC; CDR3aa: CASSRMGSFYEQYF
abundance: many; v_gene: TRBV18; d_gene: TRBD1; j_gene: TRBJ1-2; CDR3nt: TGTGCCAGCTCACCAGAGGGACAGGGATCGCGCTACACCTTC; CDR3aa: CASSPEGQGSRYTF
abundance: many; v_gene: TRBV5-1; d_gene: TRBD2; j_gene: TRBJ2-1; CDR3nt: TGCGCCAGCAGCGTGCTAAGCGGGGCCACGGATGAGCAGTTCTTC; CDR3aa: CASSVLSGATDEQFF
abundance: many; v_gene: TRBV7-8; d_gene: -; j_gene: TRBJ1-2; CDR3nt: TGTGCCAGCAGCCCCCGGACGGTTAACTATGGCTACACCTTC; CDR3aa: CASSPRTVNYGYTF
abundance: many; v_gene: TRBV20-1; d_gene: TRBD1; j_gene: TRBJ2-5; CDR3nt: TGCAGTGCCCCCGGGACAGGGAGTTCGGCCCAGTACTTC; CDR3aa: CSAPGTGSSAQYF
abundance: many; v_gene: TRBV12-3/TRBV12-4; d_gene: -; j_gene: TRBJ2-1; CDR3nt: TGTGCCAGCAGCGACTGGAGCTCCTACAATGAGCAGTTCTTC; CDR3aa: CASSDWSSYNEQFF
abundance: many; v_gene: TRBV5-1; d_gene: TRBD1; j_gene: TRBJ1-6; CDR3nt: TGCGCCAGCAGTCGGGACAGGGTTAATTCACCCCTCCACTTT; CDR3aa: CASSRDRVNSPLHF
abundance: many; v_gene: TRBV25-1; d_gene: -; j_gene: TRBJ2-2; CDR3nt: TGTGCCAGCAGTCAACGGGGCACCGGGGAGCTGTTTTTT; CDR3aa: CASSQRGTGELFF
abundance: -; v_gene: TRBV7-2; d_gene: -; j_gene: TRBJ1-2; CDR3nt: TGTGCCAGCAGCCTAACCCCGGGACCTAACTATGGCTACACCTTC; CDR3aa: CASSLTPGPNYGYTF
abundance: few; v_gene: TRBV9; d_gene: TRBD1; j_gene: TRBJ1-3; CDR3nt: TGTGCCAGCAGCGTAGGGACAGGAGGTGGAAACACCATATATTTT; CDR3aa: CASSVGTGGGNTIYF
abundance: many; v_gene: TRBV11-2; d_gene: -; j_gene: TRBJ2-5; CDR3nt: TGTGCCAGCAGCTTAGTTGGCAGGGGAGAGACCCAGTACTTC; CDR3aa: CASSLVGRGETQYF
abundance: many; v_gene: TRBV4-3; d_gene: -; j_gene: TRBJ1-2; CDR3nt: TGCGCCAGCAGCCAAGTTCTTTCTCGGGTTGGCGACTATGGCTACACCTTC; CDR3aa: CASSQVLSRVGDYGYTF
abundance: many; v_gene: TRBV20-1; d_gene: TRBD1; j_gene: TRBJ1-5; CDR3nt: TGCAGTGCTAGAGACCCTAATCAGGGGGCAGGTCAGCCCCAGCATTTT; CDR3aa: CSARDPNQGAGQPQHF
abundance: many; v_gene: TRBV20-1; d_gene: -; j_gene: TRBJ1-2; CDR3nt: TGCAGTGCTCAGGTGACCAGCCGGAACTATGGCTACACCTTC; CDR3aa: CSAQVTSRNYGYTF